This paragraph reports one T cell receptor beta chain. Its target is not known. This table comes from immunoSEQ multiplex PCR, and its TCRdb copy is limited to in-frame clones, with some not included. The table includes around 20,000 clones, 73% detected once. V lost 6 bases to trimming and J lost 1 base, with 6 bases between them. This CDR3 contains 12 residues. Germline assignment: CDR1 KGHSH and CDR2 LQKENI. The sample originates from a study of chemoradiotherapy in HPV16-positive cancers. Broader study findings: In HPV16-positive patients, HPV-responsive T-cell expansion tracked better recurrence-free survival. HPV-specific T cells were functionally defined from only a couple of HPV16-positive patients. During treatment, candidate HPV-specific clones and E7-related motifs expanded in tumor.

The chain joins TRBV18 to TRBJ1-1; D is unresolved. The specimen was taken from a patient who underwent chemoradiotherapy. The receptor was isolated from a human donor with HPV-associated anogenital cancer. The CDR3 spells CASSGPNTEAFF. CDR3 nucleotides: TGTGCCAGCTCTGGCCCGAACACTGAAGCTTTCTTT. Full variable domain (rest looked up from reference TRBV18 and TRBJ1-1): NAGVMQNPRHLVRRRGQEARLRCSPMKGHSHVYWYRQLPEEGLKFMVYLQKENIIDESGMPKERFSAEFPKEGPSILRIQQVVRGDSAAYFCASSGPNTEAFFGQGTRLTVV.